This TCR beta chain was recorded in a study of cytomegalovirus exposure and HLA in healthy donors. This clone was recorded a few times. The antigen is not known. Findings and caveats of the study: Within a later analysis, the majority of CMV-associated TCR beta chains appeared HLA-restricted. Immune exposure information available was restricted to CMV serostatus. Across all donors, roughly uniform sequencing depth was an assumption of the presence/absence analyses.

PCR employed 60 Vbeta and 13 Jbeta primers. Using immunoSEQ multiplex PCR, the repertoire was profiled, and TCRdb retains in-frame clones only, with some absent. This sample has 250,000 to 350,000 clones, with 86% found just once. The V end was cut by 1 base, the J end by 2 bases, with 12 bases between. Per the germline V gene, CDR1 is MDHEN and CDR2 is SYDVKM. The CDR3 has 16 amino acids. Those who donated were healthy bone marrow donors. V usage is TRBV28 and J usage is TRBJ1-5; D perhaps matches TRBD1 (5 bases). This clonotype was obtained from a man aged 40-55 years in good health and CMV-seropositive. The sample consisted of PBMCs. The CDR3 DNA reads as TGTGCCAGCAGTTTATTGGGGCAAGGTGGCAATCAGCCCCAGCATTTT. Amino acid sequence: CASSLLGQGGNQPQHF.